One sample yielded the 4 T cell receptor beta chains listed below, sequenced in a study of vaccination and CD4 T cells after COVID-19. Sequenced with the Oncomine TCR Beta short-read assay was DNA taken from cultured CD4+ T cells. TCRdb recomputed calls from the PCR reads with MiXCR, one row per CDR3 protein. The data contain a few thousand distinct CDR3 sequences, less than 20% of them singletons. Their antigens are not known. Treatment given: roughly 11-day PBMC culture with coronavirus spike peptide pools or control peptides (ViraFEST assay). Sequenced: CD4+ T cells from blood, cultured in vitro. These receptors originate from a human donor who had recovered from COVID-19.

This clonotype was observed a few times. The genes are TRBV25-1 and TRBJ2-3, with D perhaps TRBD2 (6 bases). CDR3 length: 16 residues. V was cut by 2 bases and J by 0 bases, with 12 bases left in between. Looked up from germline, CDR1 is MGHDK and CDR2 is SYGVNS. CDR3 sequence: CASSEGGFTSTDTQYF. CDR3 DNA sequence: TGTGCCAGCAGTGAAGGAGGGTTTACTAGCACAGATACGCAGTATTTT.

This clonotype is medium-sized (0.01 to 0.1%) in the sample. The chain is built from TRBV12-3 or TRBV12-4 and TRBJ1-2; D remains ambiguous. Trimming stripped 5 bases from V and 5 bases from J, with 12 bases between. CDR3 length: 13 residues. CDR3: CASSPGVKYGYTF. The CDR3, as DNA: TGTGCCAGCAGTCCCGGGGTCAAGTATGGCTACACCTTC.

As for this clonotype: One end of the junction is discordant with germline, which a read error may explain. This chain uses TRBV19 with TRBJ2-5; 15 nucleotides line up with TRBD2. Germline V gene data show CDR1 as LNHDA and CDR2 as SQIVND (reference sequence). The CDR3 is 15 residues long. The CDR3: CAGRGLAGGEETQYF. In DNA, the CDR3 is TGTGCCGGTAGGGGACTAGCGGGGGGTGAGGAGACCCAGTACTTC.

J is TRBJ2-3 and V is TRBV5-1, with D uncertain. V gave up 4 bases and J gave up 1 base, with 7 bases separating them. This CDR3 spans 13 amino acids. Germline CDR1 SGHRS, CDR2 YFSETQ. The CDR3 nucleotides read TGCGCCAGCAGCGGGTCCGGCACAGATACGCAGTATTTT. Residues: CASSGSGTDTQYF.